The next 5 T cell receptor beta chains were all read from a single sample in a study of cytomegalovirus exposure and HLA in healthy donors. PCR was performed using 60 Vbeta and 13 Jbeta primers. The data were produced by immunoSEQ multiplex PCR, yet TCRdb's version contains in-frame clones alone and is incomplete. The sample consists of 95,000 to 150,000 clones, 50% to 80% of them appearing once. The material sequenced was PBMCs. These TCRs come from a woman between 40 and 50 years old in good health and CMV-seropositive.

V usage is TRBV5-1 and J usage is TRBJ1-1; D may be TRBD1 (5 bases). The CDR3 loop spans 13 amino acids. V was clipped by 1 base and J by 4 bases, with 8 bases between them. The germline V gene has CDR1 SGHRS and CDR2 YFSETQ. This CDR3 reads CASSLQGGTEAFF. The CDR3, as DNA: TGCGCCAGCAGCTTGCAGGGAGGCACTGAAGCTTTCTTT.

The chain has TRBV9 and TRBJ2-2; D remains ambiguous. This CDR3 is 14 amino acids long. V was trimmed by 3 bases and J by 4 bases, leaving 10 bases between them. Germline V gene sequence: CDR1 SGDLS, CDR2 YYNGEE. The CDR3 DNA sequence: TGTGCCAGCAGCGAACCCCAGGTCACCGGGGAGCTGTTTTTT. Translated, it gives CASSEPQVTGELFF.

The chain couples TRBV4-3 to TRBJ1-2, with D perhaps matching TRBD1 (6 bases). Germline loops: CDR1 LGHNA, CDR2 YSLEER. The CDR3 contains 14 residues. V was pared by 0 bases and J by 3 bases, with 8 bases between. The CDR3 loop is CASSQETGDYGYTF. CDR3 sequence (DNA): TGCGCCAGCAGCCAAGAGACAGGAGACTATGGCTACACCTTC.

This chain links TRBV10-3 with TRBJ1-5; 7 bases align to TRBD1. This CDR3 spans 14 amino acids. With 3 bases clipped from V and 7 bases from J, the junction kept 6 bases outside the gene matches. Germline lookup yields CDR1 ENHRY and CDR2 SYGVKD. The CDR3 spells CAISETGERQPQHF. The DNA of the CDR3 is TGTGCCATCAGTGAAACAGGGGAACGCCAGCCCCAGCATTTT.

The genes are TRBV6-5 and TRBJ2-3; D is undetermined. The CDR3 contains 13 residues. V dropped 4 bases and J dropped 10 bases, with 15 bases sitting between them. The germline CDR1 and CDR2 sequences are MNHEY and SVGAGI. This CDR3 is CASSSSGLVAQYF. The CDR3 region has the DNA TGTGCCAGCAGTTCCTCTGGCCTAGTGGCGCAGTATTTT.